These 18 T cell receptor beta chains were all obtained from the same sample, sequenced in a study of T cells in Graves' hyperthyroidism and ophthalmopathy. RNA transcripts gave rise to amplified TCR beta CDR3 regions. The study used the HTBI primer set for a first-round RT-PCR of the TCR CDR3. In TCRdb, the multiplex PCR reads were re-called with MiXCR into one record per CDR3 protein. The sample has about 500,000 distinct CDR3 sequences; 15% to 20% are singletons. The material sequenced was blood. These TCRs come from a woman in her 30s with Graves' ophthalmopathy.

The chain links TRBV6-6 to TRBJ1-1, with D unresolved. Germline V gene data show CDR1 as MNHNY and CDR2 as SVGAGI (reference sequence). The CDR3 sequence is 15 residues long. Deletions cut 0 bases from V and 1 base from J, with 9 bases between. The CDR3 DNA is TGTGCCAGCAGTTACTCGATACACGGGAACACTGAAGCTTTCTTT. It translates to CASSYSIHGNTEAFF.

This clonotype was counted a few times. The J gene is TRBJ2-5, the V gene TRBV15; D is ambiguous. This CDR3 region has 13 residues. Germline CDR1 reads LNHNV; CDR2 reads YYDKDF (reference sequence). V shed 7 bases and J shed 4 bases, with 13 bases lying between them. The CDR3 DNA follows: TGTGCCACCACCGAGATGGATTTAGAGACCCAGTACTTC. This gives the protein CATTEMDLETQYF.

This clonotype has only a few counts. The CDR3, as DNA: TGTGCCAGCAGCCGTCTGTGGGGGGGGACGCAGTATTTT. It specifies CASSRLWGGTQYF. The V and J genes are TRBV7-9 and TRBJ2-3; 7 positions match TRBD2. This CDR3 spans 13 amino acids. Losses at the gene ends were 5 bases for V and 9 bases for J; bases not matched to a gene: 8. Looked up from germline, CDR1 is SEHNR and CDR2 is FQNEAQ (reference sequence).

This sequence joins TRBV27 and TRBJ1-5, with unresolved D. The CDR3 loop spans 16 amino acids. Germline CDR1 MNHEY, CDR2 SMNVEV (reference sequence). V was cut by 3 bases and J by 5 bases, with 17 bases left in between. This chain's CDR3 is CASSFSAYLSDQPQHF. Written as DNA, the CDR3 is TGTGCCAGCAGTTTTTCTGCGTACTTATCTGATCAGCCCCAGCATTTT.

This clonotype was recorded at least ten times. The genes are TRBV28 and TRBJ2-7; no definite D call. The germline V gene has CDR1 MDHEN and CDR2 SYDVKM. The V end was cut by 3 bases, the J end by 5 bases, with 5 bases between. The CDR3 is 11 residues long. CDR3 DNA sequence: TGTGCCAGCAGTTTCTACCACGAGCAGTACTTC. Its translation is CASSFYHEQYF.

The rearrangement links TRBV28 to TRBJ1-6, with D possibly TRBD1 on 5 matching bases. CDR3 length equals 13 residues. Germline V gene lookup returns CDR1 MDHEN and CDR2 SYDVKM. V dropped 3 bases and J dropped 6 bases, with 6 bases sitting between them. The CDR3 spells CASSFRANSPLHF. DNA of the CDR3: TGTGCCAGCAGTTTCAGGGCTAATTCACCCCTCCACTTT. Drawing the rest from reference TRBV28 and TRBJ1-6, the complete variable domain is DVKVTQSSRYLVKRTGEKVFLECVQDMDHENMFWYRQDPGLGLRLIYFSYDVKMKEKGDIPEGYSVSREKKERFSLILESASTNQTSMYLCASSFRANSPLHFGNGTRLTVT.

The J gene is TRBJ1-2, the V gene TRBV5-1; weak D call: TRBD1 (6 bases). From germline, CDR1 is SGHRS and CDR2 YFSETQ. The CDR3 spans 13 residues. The V and J ends lost 8 bases and 3 bases respectively, with 14 bases between them. This CDR3 is CASRDPGDYGYTF. In nucleotides, the CDR3 is TGCGCCAGTCGAGATCCAGGGGACTATGGCTACACCTTC.

CDR3 residues: CASSPNHPGQGGYEQYF. The DNA of the CDR3 is TGTGCCAGTAGTCCCAACCATCCGGGACAGGGAGGCTACGAGCAGTACTTC. The chain combines TRBV19 with TRBJ2-7; 9 bases agree with TRBD1. The germline CDR1 and CDR2 sequences are LNHDA and SQIVND (reference sequence). V lost 5 bases, J lost 3 bases, and 14 bases stayed unmatched. This CDR3 spans 17 amino acids.

The chain couples TRBV5-6 to TRBJ1-5; TRBD1 matches at 7 bases. The CDR3 loop spans 16 amino acids. V was pared by 0 bases and J by 3 bases, with 6 bases of the junction left unmatched. CDR1 and CDR2 (germline): SGHDT, YYEEEE. The CDR3 loop is CASSLEGAGYNQPQHF. CDR3 DNA: TGTGCCAGCAGCTTGGAGGGGGCAGGGTACAATCAGCCCCAGCATTTT.

This clonotype was seen many times. This chain connects TRBV27 to TRBJ2-7; TRBD1 agrees at 7 bases. Per the germline V gene, CDR1 is MNHEY and CDR2 is SMNVEV (reference sequence). The CDR3 has 13 amino acids. The V and J ends lost 4 bases and 2 bases, in that order; junction bases with no gene match: 2. This CDR3 is CASSWGQPYEQYF. CDR3 DNA: TGTGCCAGCAGTTGGGGACAGCCCTACGAGCAGTACTTC.

This clonotype was counted ten times or more. The V gene is TRBV12-3 or TRBV12-4, the J gene TRBJ1-1, with D perhaps TRBD1 (5 bases). V was pared by 1 base and J by 0 bases, with 30 bases between. The CDR3 spans 22 residues. The CDR3 nucleotides are TGTGCCAGCAGTTTAGTACTCTCAGGATTGGGACGGTCTGTACCCTTGAACACTGAAGCTTTCTTT. Translated: CASSLVLSGLGRSVPLNTEAFF.

This clonotype was seen repeatedly, ten times or more. The chain has TRBV27 and TRBJ2-7; D is uncertain. The V gene lost 6 bases and the J gene lost 7 bases, with 16 bases spanning the gap. The length of the CDR3 is 13 residues. Germline loops: CDR1 MNHEY, CDR2 SMNVEV (reference sequence). Here the CDR3 reads CASSFSPSREQYF. The CDR3 DNA reads as TGTGCCAGCAGCTTCAGCCCGAGTCGGGAGCAGTACTTC.

The rearrangement joins TRBV3-2 to TRBJ2-1; the tabulated D call, TRBD2, remains unverified against the DNA. TRBV3-2 has pseudogene status. The length of the CDR3 is 18 residues. CDR3: CASSQAPDFSGGSNEQFF. The CDR3 DNA reads TGTGCCAGCAGCCAAGCCCCCGACTTTAGCGGGGGTAGTAATGAGCAGTTCTTC.

In its sample, this clonotype was seen many times. The V gene is TRBV30, the J gene TRBJ1-1; 10 nucleotides line up with TRBD1. Trimming took 5 bases from V and 1 from J; bases not matched to a gene: 4. The CDR3 consists of 14 residues. Germline values: CDR1 GTSNPN, CDR2 SVGIG (reference sequence). The CDR3: CAWRRQGANTEAFF. CDR3 bases: TGTGCCTGGCGAAGACAGGGGGCGAACACTGAAGCTTTCTTT.

The sample holds a few counts of this clonotype. J is TRBJ1-1 and V is TRBV25-1; D not resolved. Between the trimmed V and J ends, which lost 8 bases and 1 base, there was a span of 5 bases. Per germline, CDR1 MGHDK and CDR2 SYGVNS. The CDR3 consists of 11 residues. CDR3 residues: CASVGNTEAFF. CDR3 nucleotides: TGTGCCAGCGTGGGGAACACTGAAGCTTTCTTT. Together with reference TRBV25-1 and TRBJ1-1, the CDR3 gives the full variable domain: EADIYQTPRYLVIGTGKKITLECSQTMGHDKMYWYQQDPGMELHLIHYSYGVNSTEKGDLSSESTVSRIRTEHFPLTLESARPSHTSQYLCASVGNTEAFFGQGTRLTVV.

This clonotype has at least ten counts. The chain combines TRBV2 with TRBJ1-5; 7 bases align to TRBD1. With V trimmed by 3 bases and J by 5 bases, 4 bases remained unmatched. The CDR3 is 14 amino acids. Germline V gene data show CDR1 as SNHLY and CDR2 as FYNNEI. This CDR3 reads CASSEGQSYQPQHF. The CDR3 DNA reads TGTGCCAGCAGTGAGGGACAGAGTTATCAGCCCCAGCATTTT.

This clonotype occurred many times. The chain uses TRBV2 and TRBJ1-1; 7 bases map to TRBD1. J lost 4 bases, V lost 9 bases, and 11 bases had no gene match. The CDR3 loop spans 14 amino acids. Germline V gene data show CDR1 as SNHLY and CDR2 as FYNNEI. CDR3 in DNA: TGTGCCAGTTACACAGGGGATTGGGGCACTGAAGCTTTCTTT. Translated, it gives CASYTGDWGTEAFF.

This chain joins TRBV29-1 and TRBJ2-1; tentatively, D is TRBD2 (5 bases). Germline CDR1 and CDR2: SQVTM and ANQGSEA. The CDR3 runs to 15 residues. V was pared by 2 bases and J by 5 bases, with 16 bases between. CDR3 sequence: CSVENSRSRDNEQFF. The CDR3, as DNA: TGCAGCGTTGAAAATTCCCGATCGAGGGACAATGAGCAGTTCTTC.